This TCR beta chain was found in a study of regulatory T cells in long-lasting Graves disease. Study details: Freshly diagnosed Graves' patients had used antithyroid drugs for under 3 months.

This clonotype was seen at least ten times. Arm-PCR of CDR3 regions and iRepertoire HTBI primers were used to build TCR beta libraries. TCRdb independently ran MiXCR on the multiplex PCR reads; one entry per CDR3 protein. Among about 540,000 distinct CDR3 sequences, 13% were seen once, and the ten largest hold under 10%. The CDR3 runs 15 residues. V gave up 0 bases and J gave up 7 bases, with 15 bases separating them. Germline CDR1 MNHEY, CDR2 SVGAGI. Time point noted: newly diagnosed GD, antithyroid drugs for less than 3 months. RNA extracted from PBMCs served as the sequencing template. Patients with Graves' disease were diagnosed by American Thyroid Association guidelines. The data were also submitted as part of a second study, on T cells in Graves' hyperthyroidism and ophthalmopathy. That work states: Researchers ran a first-round RT-PCR on the TCR CDR3 using the HTBI primer set.

The receptor comes from a young man with Graves disease. The chain links TRBV6-5 to TRBJ1-2; D is unresolved. The sample consisted of peripheral blood mononuclear cells (PBMCs), taken at new diagnosis, from a patient treated with antithyroid drugs. The CDR3 loop reads CASSYSNGPGSGYTF. As DNA, the CDR3 is TGTGCCAGCAGTTACTCGAACGGCCCGGGAAGTGGCTACACCTTC.